A selection of T cell receptor beta chains follows, all from one sample in a study of cytomegalovirus exposure and HLA in healthy donors. The table came from immunoSEQ multiplex PCR; TCRdb's copy has only in-frame clones and leaves some out. Here the sample table reports around 160,000 clones. Sequenced: PBMCs. All receptors derive from a woman between 45 and 65 years old in good health and CMV-seronegative. Both conserved end residues are part of each CDR3. D genes are given only for firm matches.

TRBJ1-5,TRBD1,TRBV19,TGTGCCAGTAGTATAAGCTCCGGGACAGGGGGAGATCAGCCCCAGCATTTT,CASSISSGTGGDQPQHF
TRBJ1-1,TRBD1,TRBV9,TGTGCCAGCAGCAAGACAGGGGACCCCCTGAACACTGAAGCTTTCTTT,CASSKTGDPLNTEAFF
TRBJ1-1,TRBD1,TRBV5-1,TGCGCCAGCAGCTTAACAGGGGGCCGTACTGAAGCTTTCTTT,CASSLTGGRTEAFF
TRBJ1-5,TRBD1,TRBV6-6,TGTGCCAGCAGTTTGGACAGGGATAGCAATCAGCCCCAGCATTTT,CASSLDRDSNQPQHF
TRBJ1-5,NA,TRBV27,TGTGCCAGCAGTCTGAATTGGGTTGCAGGACAGCCCCAGCATTTT,CASSLNWVAGQPQHF
TRBJ2-1,NA,TRBV6-5,TGTGCCAGCAGTGGTGGACAGTCCCTTGAGCAGTTCTTC,CASSGGQSLEQFF
TRBJ2-7,TRBD2,TRBV7-8,TGTGCCAGCAGCTTACTGCGGGAGACCCACGAGCAGTACTTC,CASSLLRETHEQYF
TRBJ1-2,NA,TRBV7-8,TGTGCCAGCAGCCAGGGGTTGGGGGACTATGGCTACACCTTC,CASSQGLGDYGYTF
TRBJ1-5,TRBD1,TRBV2,TGTGCCAGCAGTCAAGAAGGGGGCGGGCAGCCCCAGCATTTT,CASSQEGGGQPQHF
TRBJ2-1,TRBD2,TRBV5-1,TGCGCCAGCAGCAGGACTAGCGGGAGGCAATCCTACAATGAGCAGTTCTTC,CASSRTSGRQSYNEQFF
TRBJ2-3,NA,TRBV9,TGTGCCAGCACCCCGATACTAGCAGATACGCAGTATTTT,CASTPILADTQYF
TRBJ2-7,TRBD1,TRBV28,TGTGCCAGCAGTGAGACAGGGGGCCACGAGCAGTACTTC,CASSETGGHEQYF
TRBJ1-2,NA,TRBV2,TGTGCCAGCAGTGAAGATTTCGACAGAGCAGATGGCTACACCTTC,CASSEDFDRADGYTF
TRBJ2-1,TRBD2,TRBV27,TGTGCCAGCAGTGTCCTAGGACTAGCGGGGGCCTACAATGAGCAGTTCTTC,CASSVLGLAGAYNEQFF
TRBJ2-7,TRBD1,TRBV6-5,TGTGCCAGCCGGGACAGGTCCTACGAGCAGTACTTC,CASRDRSYEQYF
TRBJ2-7,NA,TRBV7-6,TGTGCCAGCAGCTTAGTGGCAGATTCTAGCTCCTACGAGCAGTACTTC,CASSLVADSSSYEQYF